This TCR beta chain was profiled in a study of tumor and adjacent non-tumor tissue in lung cancer. Study details: The cohort had under 15 adenocarcinoma, a couple of squamous cell and 1 small cell patients. Each sample yielded roughly 4 million productive TCRbeta reads on average. Study results and limitations: TCR diversity was significantly greater in tumor than normal lung tissue.

Trimming cost V 0 bases and J 3 bases; bases outside gene matches: 5. Germline V gives CDR1 SGHRS, CDR2 YFSETQ. This CDR3 contains 15 residues. No cell sorting was done before RNA was extracted from the tissue. This non-tumor lung sample came from over 3 cm beyond the tumor edge. Chemotherapy-naive patients with new lung cancer underwent thoracic surgery in China, August–November 2014. This clonotype is categorized as medium-sized. The antigen remains unidentified. A modified ARM-PCR protocol with three rounds of nested PCR amplified TCRbeta. One entry per CDR3 protein results from TCRdb running MiXCR on the multiplex PCR reads. Here the sample spans about 48,000 distinct CDR3 sequences, roughly two thirds being singletons.

The clonotype comes from a woman in her 70s with non-small cell lung cancer. This chain links TRBV5-1 with TRBJ2-7; 8 positions match TRBD1. Sequences were obtained from distant non-tumor lung tissue. CDR3: CASSLGPGGGYEQYF. CDR3 sequence (DNA): TGCGCCAGCAGCTTGGGTCCAGGGGGCGGCTACGAGCAGTACTTC.